Only a few counts were recorded for the clone carrying this T cell receptor beta chain. What it recognizes is unknown. This CDR3 comprises 19 residues. The trim removed 5 bases at V and 1 base at J, leaving 13 bases unmatched. The germline CDR1 and CDR2 sequences are SGHAT and FQNNGV. Using its own MiXCR run on the 5' RACE reads, TCRdb lists one record per CDR3 protein. Seen here are some 300,000 distinct CDR3 sequences, more than 9% observed once, and the top ten hold around 6.9%. This record belongs to a study of identical twins. Study-level findings and limits: Within beta out-of-frame sequences, the excess sharing observed between twins was weaker.

These same records also appear under a second study, on yellow fever vaccine responses in identical twins.

The sample comprised CD8+ T cells sorted from blood. This rearrangement joins TRBV11-2 to TRBJ2-1, with 11 positions matching TRBD2. The clonotype was recovered from a woman aged 18-29 years in good health. The CDR3 region has the DNA TGTGCCAGCAGCGGACCGGGGGGGCTAGCGGGGGGTTCCTACAATGAGCAGTTCTTC. Its translation is CASSGPGGLAGGSYNEQFF.